What follows are 30 T cell receptor beta chains derived from one specimen sequenced in a study of CD8+CD57+ T cells in acquired aplastic anemia. The use of genomic DNA as template underpinned the TCR beta VDJ and CDR3 profiling. MiXCR was run by TCRdb on the reads, yielding one entry per CDR3 protein. Of 80,000 or so distinct CDR3 sequences listed, around 70% are singletons. The sequenced patients had an expansion of CD8+CD57+ cells seen by flow cytometry. Sequencing was performed on sorted CD4+, CD8+, or CD8+CD57+ T cells (not recorded which) from PBMCs. These receptors all stem from a human donor with aplastic anemia.

The chain uses TRBV2 and TRBJ2-5; the D gene is possibly TRBD2 (5 bases). Deletions cut 4 bases from V and 5 bases from J, with 11 bases between. CDR1 is SNHLY and CDR2 is FYNNEI in the germline V gene. CDR3 length equals 13 residues. The CDR3 coding sequence is TGTGCCAGCAGTGCGAGGGCTGGGGAGACCCAGTACTTC. It yields the protein CASSARAGETQYF.

Regarding this clonotype: This could be a read error, since a much larger clone is one nucleotide away. The chain links TRBV2 to TRBJ1-1, with D perhaps matching TRBD1 (5 bases). Germline V gives CDR1 SNHLY, CDR2 FYNNEI. This CDR3 contains 13 residues. For the CDR3, the DNA is TGTGCAGCACGGGGGGAGGGGAACACTGAAGCTCTCTTT. It is translated as CAARGEGNTEALF.

For this clonotype: The junction does not match germline at one end; this may be a read error. Here the CDR3 reads CASSVTAGAGYF. The CDR3 DNA sequence: TGTGCCAGCAGTGTGACGGCGGGGGCCGGGTACTTT. The chain combines TRBV6-1 with TRBJ1-1, with a tentative D call TRBD1 (6 bases). Germline CDR1 MNHNS, CDR2 SASEGT. The CDR3 is 12 amino acids.

Only a few counts were recorded for this clonotype. The chain has TRBV2 and TRBJ2-1; TRBD1 matches at 8 bases. V trimming: 5 bases; J trimming: 10 bases; junction bases outside the gene matches: 7. The length of the CDR3 is 13 residues. CDR1 and CDR2 (germline): SNHLY, FYNNEI. In DNA form, the CDR3 reads TGTGCCAGCAGTCGGACAGGGTTTGGAGAGCAGTTCTTC. Translating it yields CASSRTGFGEQFF.

This clonotype was detected many times. The V gene is TRBV19, the J gene TRBJ2-7; 8 nucleotides align to TRBD1. The CDR3 is made up of 14 amino acids. Losses at the gene ends were 8 bases for V and 0 bases for J; bases not matched to a gene: 6. Germline V gene lookup returns CDR1 LNHDA and CDR2 SQIVND (reference sequence). The CDR3 bases are TGTGCCAGTCGGGACAGGTCGAGCTCCTACGAGCAGTACTTC. The encoded protein is CASRDRSSSYEQYF.

The rearrangement links TRBV10-3 to TRBJ1-2; no reliable D call. The V and J ends lost 3 bases and 4 bases respectively, with 12 bases between them. The CDR3 covers 14 residues. Per the germline V gene, CDR1 is ENHRY and CDR2 is SYGVKD. CDR3 region: CAISDVAASYGYTF. The DNA of the CDR3 is TGTGCCATCAGTGATGTGGCAGCTTCCTATGGCTACACCTTC.

V gene TRBV9 combines with J gene TRBJ2-6, with TRBD1 matching 7 bases. Germline CDR1 and CDR2: SGDLS and YYNGEE. The CDR3 has 17 amino acids. V trimming: 4 bases; J trimming: 0 bases; junction bases outside the gene matches: 7. CDR3 region: CASSFRTGDSGANVLTF. DNA of the CDR3: TGTGCCAGCAGCTTTCGTACAGGGGACTCTGGGGCCAACGTCCTGACTTTC.

The chain recombines TRBV11-3 with TRBJ2-7, with TRBD2 matching 10 bases. Per germline, CDR1 SGHNT and CDR2 YENEEA. There are 15 residues in the CDR3. The trim removed 0 bases at V and 6 bases at J, leaving 5 bases unmatched. Here the CDR3 DNA reads TGTGCCAGCAGCTTAGATCTAGCGGGAGTGGGCGAGCAGTACTTC. Protein sequence: CASSLDLAGVGEQYF.

J is TRBJ2-7 and V is TRBV2, with 12 nucleotides matching TRBD2. The germline gives CDR1 SNHLY, CDR2 FYNNEI. This CDR3 region has 15 residues. J was trimmed by 0 bases and V by 8 bases; bases with no gene match: 5. Written as DNA, the CDR3 is TGTGCCAGCGCAGCGGGACTAGCGGGCTCCTACGAGCAGTACTTC. Amino acid sequence: CASAAGLAGSYEQYF. Combining the CDR3 with reference TRBV2 and TRBJ2-7 gives the whole variable domain EPEVTQTPSHQVTQMGQEVILRCVPISNHLYFYWYRQILGQKVEFLVSFYNNEISEKSEIFDDQFSVERPDGSNFTLKIRSTKLEDSAMYFCASAAGLAGSYEQYFGPGTRLTVT.

The rearrangement joins TRBV5-6 to TRBJ1-1; unclear D gene. In germline, CDR1 is SGHDT, CDR2 YYEEEE. The CDR3 is 14 residues long. Trimming shortened V by 0 bases and J by 1 base, and 7 bases separated the two germline ends. CDR3: CASSLGRSNTEAFF. The DNA of the CDR3 is TGTGCCAGCAGCTTGGGACGGTCGAACACTGAAGCTTTCTTT.

The chain links TRBV11-2 to TRBJ2-3, with 9 positions matching TRBD1. The CDR3 length is 15 residues. V was clipped by 5 bases and J by 3 bases; unmatched bases: 6. CDR1 SGHAT and CDR2 FQNNGV come from the germline V gene. The CDR3 sequence is CASSLGQGKTDTQYF. The CDR3 DNA reads as TGTGCCAGCAGCCTCGGACAGGGGAAGACAGATACGCAGTATTTT.

This chain links TRBV9 with TRBJ1-6; 8 positions match TRBD1. CDR1 and CDR2 from the germline V gene are SGDLS and YYNGEE. This CDR3 is 14 amino acids long. The V and J ends lost 5 bases and 7 bases, in that order; junction bases with no gene match: 5. This chain's CDR3 is CASRTGQANSPLHF. The CDR3 DNA sequence: TGTGCCAGCAGAACGGGACAGGCGAATTCACCCCTCCACTTT.

The chain combines TRBV2 with TRBJ1-6; tentative D call: TRBD1 (6 bases). Between the trimmed V and J ends, which lost 6 bases and 9 bases, there was a span of 18 bases. The CDR3 covers 15 residues. The germline CDR1 and CDR2 sequences are SNHLY and FYNNEI. The CDR3 DNA is TGTGCCAGCAGGGGGGCCGAGGGGAGGGTTTCACCCCTCCACTTT. It yields the protein CASRGAEGRVSPLHF.

The V gene is TRBV29-1, the J gene TRBJ1-1; D is perhaps TRBD1 (6 bases). Germline-derived CDR1 and CDR2 are SQVTM and ANQGSEA. Trimming took off 7 bases at V and 0 bases at J, with 12 bases between the two ends. This CDR3 is built from 13 residues. This CDR3 is CSARGGLNTEAFF. In DNA, the CDR3 is TGCAGCGCGAGGGGGGGCCTGAACACTGAAGCTTTCTTT.

Details on this clonotype: One junction end disagrees with the germline gene, perhaps due to a read error. This chain joins TRBV12-3 or TRBV12-4 and TRBJ1-5; TRBD1 matches at 8 bases. The CDR3 sequence is 12 residues long. The CDR3 nucleotides are TGTGCCAGCAGATCAGGGGGCGCGGTTTTGAATTTT. Amino acids: CASRSGGAVLNF.

V gene TRBV5-4 combines with J gene TRBJ2-2; no definite D call. The V end was cut by 7 bases, the J end by 6 bases, with 13 bases between. Germline CDR1 is SGHNT and CDR2 is YYREEE (reference sequence). This CDR3 is 13 amino acids long. In DNA, the CDR3 is TGTGCCAGCTCCATCACGGTTTCCGGGGAGCTGTTTTTT. Its translation: CASSITVSGELFF.

The chain uses TRBV27 and TRBJ2-7; D uncertain. Trimming took off 6 bases at V and 3 bases at J, with 21 bases between the two ends. In germline, CDR1 is MNHEY, CDR2 SMNVEV (reference sequence). This CDR3 has 16 amino acids. CDR3 protein: CASSPSTLGLRYEQYF. Written as DNA, the CDR3 is TGTGCCAGCAGCCCCTCCACACTCGGGCTACGCTACGAGCAGTACTTC.

This clonotype was found once. The chain couples TRBV7-9 to TRBJ1-5; tentative D call: TRBD1 (6 bases). CDR1 and CDR2 (germline): SEHNR, FQNEAQ (reference sequence). This CDR3 spans 13 amino acids. With 5 bases removed from V and 6 bases from J, the gap between germline ends came to 11 bases. CDR3 in amino acids: CASSPTGSQPQHF. DNA for the CDR3: TGTGCCAGCAGCCCCACAGGGAGTCAGCCCCAGCATTTT.

V usage is TRBV10-3 and J usage is TRBJ2-7, with 9 positions matching TRBD2. Per germline, CDR1 ENHRY and CDR2 SYGVKD. The V segment lost 3 bases and the J segment 1 base; nucleotides outside the gene matches: 1. The CDR3 is made up of 14 amino acids. The chain's CDR3 is CAISDAGGSYEQYF. The CDR3 region has the DNA TGTGCCATCAGTGACGCGGGAGGGTCCTACGAGCAGTACTTC.

This chain joins TRBV7-6 and TRBJ2-7, with 14 bases matching TRBD2. The CDR3 totals 14 residues. J was trimmed by 6 bases and V by 5 bases; bases with no gene match: 3. Per the germline V gene, CDR1 is SGHVS and CDR2 is FNYEAQ. The CDR3 reads CASSPGLAGGEQYF. The CDR3 DNA follows: TGTGCCAGCAGCCCAGGACTAGCGGGAGGCGAGCAGTACTTC.

The genes are TRBV19 and TRBJ2-3; D not certain. The CDR3 totals 14 residues. Per the germline V gene, CDR1 is LNHDA and CDR2 is SQIVND (reference sequence). V was shortened by 6 bases and J by 0 bases, with 10 bases between the two germline ends. The CDR3 DNA is TGTGCCAGTAGCTCAAGTCCTAGCACAGATACGCAGTATTTT. Its protein is CASSSSPSTDTQYF.

This chain uses TRBV10-2 with TRBJ2-7; 8 nucleotides line up with TRBD1. V dropped 6 bases and J dropped 2; count of bases not matched to a gene: 9. Germline V lookup: CDR1 WSHSY, CDR2 SAAADI. The CDR3 covers 15 residues. For the CDR3, the DNA is TGCGCCAGCAGACTTTCTTGGACAGGGACCTACGAGCAGTACTTC. This gives the protein CASRLSWTGTYEQYF.

This clonotype was counted a few times. V gene TRBV29-1 combines with J gene TRBJ2-3; no definite D call. Trimming took 4 bases from V and 2 from J, leaving 4 bases between them. Germline CDR1 SQVTM, CDR2 ANQGSEA. The CDR3 runs to 11 residues. CDR3 amino acids: CSVAITDTQYF. The CDR3 DNA reads as TGCAGCGTTGCTATCACAGATACGCAGTATTTT.

Comment on this clonotype: A much larger clone is a single base away; this may be a read error. This chain joins TRBV15 and TRBJ1-5; no clear D. CDR1 is LNHNV and CDR2 is YYDKDF in the germline V gene (reference sequence). The CDR3 extends over 15 amino acids. V was shortened by 0 bases and J by 4 bases, with 10 bases between the two germline ends. The CDR3 nucleotides are TGTGCCACCAGCAGAGAATGGGCAGCTAATCAGCCCCAGCATTTT. The encoded protein is CATSREWAANQPQHF. Full variable domain (rest looked up from reference TRBV15 and TRBJ1-5): DAMVIQNPRYQVTQFGKPVTLSCSQTLNHNVMYWYQQKSSQAPKLLFHYYDKDFNNEADTPDNFQSRRPNTSFCFLDIRSPGLGDTAMYLCATSREWAANQPQHFGDGTRLSIL.

The rearrangement links TRBV25-1 to TRBJ1-6; TRBD1 might be the D (6 bases). The CDR3 has 15 residues. The ends were cut back, 5 bases at V and 3 bases at J, with 11 bases in the middle. Germline assignment: CDR1 MGHDK and CDR2 SYGVNS. For the CDR3, the DNA is TGTGCCAGCAGTAGGACAGAGAACTATAATTCACCCCTCCACTTT. Residues: CASSRTENYNSPLHF.

The table lists this clonotype with a few counts. The chain links TRBV11-2 to TRBJ2-5; 12 bases are a match to TRBD2. With 2 bases clipped from V and 4 bases from J, the junction kept 11 bases outside the gene matches. Germline CDR1 SGHAT, CDR2 FQNNGV. This CDR3 has 18 residues. CDR3 nucleotide sequence: TGTGCCAGCAGCTTATATCGTCGACTAGCGGGGGAAGGAGAGACCCAGTACTTC. Translating gives CASSLYRRLAGEGETQYF.

The chain recombines TRBV7-2 with TRBJ2-5, with 9 bases matching TRBD2. Germline assignment: CDR1 SGHTA and CDR2 FQGNSA. The CDR3 has 14 amino acids. Trimming cost V 2 bases and J 4 bases; bases outside gene matches: 2. The CDR3 DNA is TGTGCCAGCAGCTTAAGCGGGGGGCGAGAGACCCAGTACTTC. Translation: CASSLSGGRETQYF.

This clonotype was seen at least ten times. The rearrangement uses TRBV16 and TRBJ2-7; no definite D call. The CDR3 extends over 15 amino acids. Trimming left V 4 bases short and J 5 bases short, with 18 bases between. Germline V CDR1 and CDR2: KGHSY, FQNENV. CDR3 bases: TGTGCCAGCAGCCGAAATCCTATTAGCTCGGACGAGCAGTACTTC. Translating gives CASSRNPISSDEQYF.

A few counts support this clonotype. This may be a read error: a much more frequent sequence differs by one nucleotide. V is TRBV7-9 and J is TRBJ2-7, with D tentatively TRBD2 (7 bases). The length of the CDR3 is 14 residues. Germline V gene data show CDR1 as SEHNR and CDR2 as FQNEAQ (reference sequence). The V and J ends lost 5 bases and 1 base respectively, with 12 bases between them. The CDR3 is CASSPGGRSYEQYF. CDR3 nucleotides: TGTGCCAGCAGCCCGGGGGGCAGATCCTACGAGCAGTACTTC.

The CDR3 protein is CATSRGTTKETQYF. The CDR3 DNA reads as TGTGCCACCAGCAGGGGGACTACCAAAGAGACCCAGTACTTC. The chain joins TRBV15 to TRBJ2-5, with 7 bases fitting TRBD2. CDR1 LNHNV and CDR2 YYDKDF come from the germline V gene (reference sequence). V lost 3 bases and J lost 3; bases outside the gene matches: 4. The CDR3 totals 14 residues.